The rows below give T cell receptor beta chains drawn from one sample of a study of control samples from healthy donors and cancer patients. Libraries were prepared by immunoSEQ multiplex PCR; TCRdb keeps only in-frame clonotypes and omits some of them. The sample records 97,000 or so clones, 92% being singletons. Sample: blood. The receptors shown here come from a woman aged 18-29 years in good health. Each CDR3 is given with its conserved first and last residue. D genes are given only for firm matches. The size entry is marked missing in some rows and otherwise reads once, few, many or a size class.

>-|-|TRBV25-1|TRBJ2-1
CASSAARNEQFF
TGTGCCAGCAGCGCCGCCCGAAATGAGCAGTTCTTC
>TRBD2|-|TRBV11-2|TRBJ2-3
CASSLVRGLAGSDTQYF
TGTGCCAGCAGCTTAGTACGGGGGCTAGCGGGATCCGATACGCAGTATTTT
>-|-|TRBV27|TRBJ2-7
CASRYTGLTTLEQYF
TGTGCCAGCAGGTACACAGGGTTAACGACCCTCGAGCAGTACTTC
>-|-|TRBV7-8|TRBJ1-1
CASSVDRAMTMGPEAFF
TGTGCCAGCAGCGTAGATAGGGCCATGACGATGGGCCCTGAAGCTTTCTTT
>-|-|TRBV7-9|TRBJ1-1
CASSLATGARWSKAFF
TGTGCCAGCAGCTTAGCTACCGGGGCGCGCTGGAGTAAAGCTTTCTTT
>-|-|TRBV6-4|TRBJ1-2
CASSESEGMGGYTF
TGTGCCAGCAGTGAATCGGAGGGGATGGGTGGCTACACCTTC
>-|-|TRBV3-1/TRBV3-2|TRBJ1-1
CASSLNTPGTEAFF
TGTGCCAGCAGCCTAAATACCCCAGGCACTGAAGCTTTCTTT
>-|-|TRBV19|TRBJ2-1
CASLGAEQFF
TGTGCCAGCCTGGGCGCTGAGCAGTTCTTC
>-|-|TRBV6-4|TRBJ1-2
CASRRSGEGGYTF
TGTGCCAGCAGGCGTTCAGGGGAAGGTGGCTACACCTTC
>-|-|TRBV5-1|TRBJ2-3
CASTSTGGPGDTQYF
TGCGCCAGCACCTCAACCGGGGGGCCAGGAGATACGCAGTATTTT
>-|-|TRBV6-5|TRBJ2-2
CASRHQLGTGELFF
TGTGCCAGCAGACACCAGCTGGGGACCGGGGAGCTGTTTTTT
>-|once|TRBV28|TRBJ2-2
CATIRGGELFF
TGTGCCACCATTCGGGGCGGGGAGCTGTTTTTT
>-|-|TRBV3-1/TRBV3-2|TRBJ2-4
CASSQVTSLTNIQYF
TGTGCCAGCAGCCAAGTAACTAGCCTGACGAACATTCAGTACTTC
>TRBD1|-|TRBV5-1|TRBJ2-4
CASSLGQGANIQYF
TGCGCCAGCAGCTTGGGACAGGGAGCAAACATTCAGTACTTC
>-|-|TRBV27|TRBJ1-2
CASKYGSNYGYTF
TGTGCCAGCAAGTACGGCTCCAACTATGGCTACACCTTC
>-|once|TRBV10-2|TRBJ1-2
CASSDGQPTGGYTF
TGCGCCAGCAGTGACGGACAGCCAACGGGGGGCTACACCTTC
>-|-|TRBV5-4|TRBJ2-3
CASRADSPRSDTQYF
TGTGCCAGCCGGGCCGACTCCCCGCGTTCAGATACGCAGTATTTT
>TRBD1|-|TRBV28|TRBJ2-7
CASSLEGTGTYEQYF
TGTGCCAGCAGTTTAGAAGGGACAGGGACCTACGAGCAGTACTTC
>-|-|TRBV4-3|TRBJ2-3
CASSQGLIDTQYF
TGCGCCAGCAGCCAAGGACTTATAGATACGCAGTATTTT
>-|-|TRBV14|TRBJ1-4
CASSQAASSRWGEKLFF
TGTGCCAGCAGCCAAGCGGCCTCGTCAAGATGGGGTGAAAAACTGTTTTTT
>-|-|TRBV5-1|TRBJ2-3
CASSAGTSLSSDTQYF
TGCGCCAGCAGCGCGGGGACATCCCTTTCGTCAGATACGCAGTATTTT
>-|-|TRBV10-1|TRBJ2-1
CASSASRGEQFF
TGCGCCAGCAGTGCTTCTAGAGGTGAGCAGTTCTTC
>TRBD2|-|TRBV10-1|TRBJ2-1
CASSESPGKRGGNEQFF
TGCGCCAGCAGTGAGTCTCCAGGAAAGCGGGGGGGCAATGAGCAGTTCTTC
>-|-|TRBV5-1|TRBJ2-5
CASSLGGQIGETQYF
TGCGCCAGCAGCTTGGGAGGACAGATTGGGGAGACCCAGTACTTC
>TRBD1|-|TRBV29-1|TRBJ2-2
CSAAPGTGNSGELFF
TGCAGCGCCGCACCAGGGACAGGGAATTCCGGGGAGCTGTTTTTT
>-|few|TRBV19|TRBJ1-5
CASTQVNSNQPQHF
TGTGCCAGTACACAGGTCAATAGCAATCAGCCCCAGCATTTT
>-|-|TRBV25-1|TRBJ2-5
CASSELIHRETQYF
TGTGCCAGCAGTGAATTAATTCATAGGGAGACCCAGTACTTC
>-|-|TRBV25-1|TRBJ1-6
CASSEYGGLNSPLHF
TGTGCCAGCAGTGAATATGGGGGTTTGAATTCACCCCTCCACTTT
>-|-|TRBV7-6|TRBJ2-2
CASSLVQISGELFF
TGTGCCAGCAGCTTAGTACAGATCTCCGGGGAGCTGTTTTTT
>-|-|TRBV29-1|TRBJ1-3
CSVADSSGNTIYF
TGCAGCGTTGCTGACAGCTCTGGAAACACCATATATTTT
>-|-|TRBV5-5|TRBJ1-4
CASSLGQHTTNEKLFF
TGTGCCAGCAGCTTGGGCCAACATACAACTAATGAAAAACTGTTTTTT
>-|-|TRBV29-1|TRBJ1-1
CSVEQGGGAFF
TGCAGCGTTGAACAGGGAGGAGGAGCTTTCTTT
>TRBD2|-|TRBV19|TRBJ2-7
CASSTVGTSGKNEQYF
TGTGCCAGTAGTACGGTTGGGACTAGCGGGAAAAACGAGCAGTACTTC
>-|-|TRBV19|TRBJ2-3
CASSIARRTDTQYF
TGTGCCAGTAGTATCGCTAGGCGCACAGATACGCAGTATTTT
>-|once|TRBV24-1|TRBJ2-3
CATKGSPRDTQYF
TGTGCCACCAAAGGGAGTCCCAGAGATACGCAGTATTTT